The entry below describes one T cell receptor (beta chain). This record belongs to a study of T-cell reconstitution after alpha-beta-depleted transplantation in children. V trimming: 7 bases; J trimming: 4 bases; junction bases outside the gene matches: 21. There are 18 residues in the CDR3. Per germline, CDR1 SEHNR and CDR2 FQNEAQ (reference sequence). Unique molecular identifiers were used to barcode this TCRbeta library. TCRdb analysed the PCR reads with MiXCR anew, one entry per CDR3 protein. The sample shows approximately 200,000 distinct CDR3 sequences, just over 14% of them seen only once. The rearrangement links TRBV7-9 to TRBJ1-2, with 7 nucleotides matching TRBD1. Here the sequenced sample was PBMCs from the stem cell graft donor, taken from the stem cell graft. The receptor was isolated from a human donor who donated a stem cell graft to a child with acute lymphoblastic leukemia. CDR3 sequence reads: CASTDSGTDDIWGYGYTF. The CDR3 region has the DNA TGTGCCAGCACCGACAGTGGGACAGACGATATATGGGGCTATGGCTACACCTTC.